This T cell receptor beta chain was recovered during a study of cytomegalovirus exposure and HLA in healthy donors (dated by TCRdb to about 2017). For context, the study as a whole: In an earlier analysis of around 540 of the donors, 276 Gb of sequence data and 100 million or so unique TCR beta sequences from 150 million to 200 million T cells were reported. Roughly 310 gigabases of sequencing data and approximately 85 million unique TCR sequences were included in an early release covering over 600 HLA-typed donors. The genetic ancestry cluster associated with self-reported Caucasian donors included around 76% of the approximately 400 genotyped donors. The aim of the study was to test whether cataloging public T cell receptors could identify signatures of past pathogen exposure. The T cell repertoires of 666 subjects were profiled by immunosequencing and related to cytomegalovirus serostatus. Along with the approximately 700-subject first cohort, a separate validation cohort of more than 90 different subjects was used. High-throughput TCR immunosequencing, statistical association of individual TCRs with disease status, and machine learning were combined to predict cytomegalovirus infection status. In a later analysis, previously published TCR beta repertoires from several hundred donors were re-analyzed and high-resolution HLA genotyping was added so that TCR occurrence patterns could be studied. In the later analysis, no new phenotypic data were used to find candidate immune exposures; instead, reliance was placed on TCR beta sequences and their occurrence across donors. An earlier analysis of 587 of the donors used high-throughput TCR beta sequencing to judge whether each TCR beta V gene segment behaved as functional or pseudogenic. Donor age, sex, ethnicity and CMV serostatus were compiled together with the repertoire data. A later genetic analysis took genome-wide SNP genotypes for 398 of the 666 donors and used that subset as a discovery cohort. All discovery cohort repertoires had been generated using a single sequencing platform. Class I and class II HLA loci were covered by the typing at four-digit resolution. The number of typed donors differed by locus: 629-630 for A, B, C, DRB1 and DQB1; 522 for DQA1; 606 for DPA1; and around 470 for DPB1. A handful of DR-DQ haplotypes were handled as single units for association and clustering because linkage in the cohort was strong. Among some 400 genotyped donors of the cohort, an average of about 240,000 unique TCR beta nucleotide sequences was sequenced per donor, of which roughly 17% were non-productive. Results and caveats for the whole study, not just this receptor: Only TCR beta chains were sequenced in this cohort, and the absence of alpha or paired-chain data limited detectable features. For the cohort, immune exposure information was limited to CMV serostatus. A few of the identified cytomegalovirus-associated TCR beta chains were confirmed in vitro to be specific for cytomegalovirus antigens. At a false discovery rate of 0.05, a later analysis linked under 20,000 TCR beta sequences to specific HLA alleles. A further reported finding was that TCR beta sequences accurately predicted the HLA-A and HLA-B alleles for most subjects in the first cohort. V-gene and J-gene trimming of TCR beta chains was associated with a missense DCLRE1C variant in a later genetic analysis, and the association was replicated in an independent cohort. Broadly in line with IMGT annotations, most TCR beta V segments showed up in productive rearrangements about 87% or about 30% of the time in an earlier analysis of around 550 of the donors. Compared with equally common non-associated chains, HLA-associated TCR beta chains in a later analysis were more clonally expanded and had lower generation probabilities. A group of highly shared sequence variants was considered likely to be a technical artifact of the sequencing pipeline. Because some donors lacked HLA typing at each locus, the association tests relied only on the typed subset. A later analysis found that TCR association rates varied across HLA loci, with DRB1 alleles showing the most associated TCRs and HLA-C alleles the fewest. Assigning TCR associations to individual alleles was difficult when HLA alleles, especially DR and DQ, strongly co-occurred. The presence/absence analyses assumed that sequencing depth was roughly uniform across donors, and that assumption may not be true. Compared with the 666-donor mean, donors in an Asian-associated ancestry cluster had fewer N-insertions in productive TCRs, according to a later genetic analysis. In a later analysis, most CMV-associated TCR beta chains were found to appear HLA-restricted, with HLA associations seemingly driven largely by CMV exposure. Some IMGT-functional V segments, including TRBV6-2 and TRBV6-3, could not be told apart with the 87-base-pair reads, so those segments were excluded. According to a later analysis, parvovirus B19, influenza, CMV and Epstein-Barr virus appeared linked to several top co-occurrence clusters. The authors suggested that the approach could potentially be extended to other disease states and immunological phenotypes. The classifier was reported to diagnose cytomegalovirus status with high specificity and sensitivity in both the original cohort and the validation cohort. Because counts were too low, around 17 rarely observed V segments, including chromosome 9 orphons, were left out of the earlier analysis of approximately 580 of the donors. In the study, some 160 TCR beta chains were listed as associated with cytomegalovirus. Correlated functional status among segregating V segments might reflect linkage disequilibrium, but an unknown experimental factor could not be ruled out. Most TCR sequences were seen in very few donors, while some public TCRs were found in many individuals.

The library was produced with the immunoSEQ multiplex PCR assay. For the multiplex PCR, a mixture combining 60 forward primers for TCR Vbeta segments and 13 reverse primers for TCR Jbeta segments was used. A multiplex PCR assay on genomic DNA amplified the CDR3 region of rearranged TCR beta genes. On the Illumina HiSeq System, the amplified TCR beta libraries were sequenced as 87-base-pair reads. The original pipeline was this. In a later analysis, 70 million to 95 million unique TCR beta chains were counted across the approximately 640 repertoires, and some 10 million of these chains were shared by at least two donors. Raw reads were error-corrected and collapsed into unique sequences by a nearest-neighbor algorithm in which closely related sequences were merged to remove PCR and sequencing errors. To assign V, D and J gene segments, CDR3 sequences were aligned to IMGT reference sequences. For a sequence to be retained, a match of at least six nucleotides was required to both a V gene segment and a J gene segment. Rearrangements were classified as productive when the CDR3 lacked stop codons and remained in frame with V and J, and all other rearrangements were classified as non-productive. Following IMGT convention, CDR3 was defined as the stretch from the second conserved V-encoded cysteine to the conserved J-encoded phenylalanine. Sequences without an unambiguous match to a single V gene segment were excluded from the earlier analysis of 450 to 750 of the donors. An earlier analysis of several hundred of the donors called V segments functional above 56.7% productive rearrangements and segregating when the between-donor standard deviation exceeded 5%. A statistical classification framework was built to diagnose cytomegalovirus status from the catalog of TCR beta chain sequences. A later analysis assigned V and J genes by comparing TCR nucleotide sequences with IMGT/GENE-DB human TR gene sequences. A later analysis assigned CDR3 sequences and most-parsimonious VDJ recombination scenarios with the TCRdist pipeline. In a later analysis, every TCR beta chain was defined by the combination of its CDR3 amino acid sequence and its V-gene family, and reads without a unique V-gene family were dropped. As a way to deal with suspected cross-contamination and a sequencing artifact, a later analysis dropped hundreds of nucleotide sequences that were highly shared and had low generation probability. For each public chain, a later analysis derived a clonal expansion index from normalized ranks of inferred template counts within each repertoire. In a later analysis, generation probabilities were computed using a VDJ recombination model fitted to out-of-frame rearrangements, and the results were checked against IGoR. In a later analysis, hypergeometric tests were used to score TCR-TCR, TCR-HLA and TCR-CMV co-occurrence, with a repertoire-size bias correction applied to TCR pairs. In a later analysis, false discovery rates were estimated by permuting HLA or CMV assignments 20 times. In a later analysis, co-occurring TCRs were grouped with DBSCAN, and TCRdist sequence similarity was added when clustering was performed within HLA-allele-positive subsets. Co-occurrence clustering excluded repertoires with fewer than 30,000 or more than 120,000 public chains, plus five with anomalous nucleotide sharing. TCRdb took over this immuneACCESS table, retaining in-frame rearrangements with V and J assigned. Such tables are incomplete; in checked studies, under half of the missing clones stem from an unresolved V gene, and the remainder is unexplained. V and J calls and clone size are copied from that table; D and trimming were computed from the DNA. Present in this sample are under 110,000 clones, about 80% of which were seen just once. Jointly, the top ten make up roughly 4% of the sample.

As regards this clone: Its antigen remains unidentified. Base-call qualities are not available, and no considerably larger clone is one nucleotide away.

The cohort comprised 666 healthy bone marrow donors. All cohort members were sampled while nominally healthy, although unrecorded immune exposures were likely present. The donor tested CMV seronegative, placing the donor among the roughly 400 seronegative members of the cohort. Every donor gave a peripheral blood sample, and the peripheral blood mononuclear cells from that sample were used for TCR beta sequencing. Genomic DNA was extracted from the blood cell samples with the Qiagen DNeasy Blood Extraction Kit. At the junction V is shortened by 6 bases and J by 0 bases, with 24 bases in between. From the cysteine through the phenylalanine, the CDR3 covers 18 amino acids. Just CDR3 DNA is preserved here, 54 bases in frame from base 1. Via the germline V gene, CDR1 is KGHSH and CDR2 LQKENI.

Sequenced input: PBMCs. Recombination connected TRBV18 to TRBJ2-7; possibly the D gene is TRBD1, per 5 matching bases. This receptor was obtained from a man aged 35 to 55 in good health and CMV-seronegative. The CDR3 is CASSQTELGVMGSYEQYF. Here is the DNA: TGTGCCAGCTCCCAAACCGAGTTAGGGGTCATGGGCTCCTACGAGCAGTACTTC.